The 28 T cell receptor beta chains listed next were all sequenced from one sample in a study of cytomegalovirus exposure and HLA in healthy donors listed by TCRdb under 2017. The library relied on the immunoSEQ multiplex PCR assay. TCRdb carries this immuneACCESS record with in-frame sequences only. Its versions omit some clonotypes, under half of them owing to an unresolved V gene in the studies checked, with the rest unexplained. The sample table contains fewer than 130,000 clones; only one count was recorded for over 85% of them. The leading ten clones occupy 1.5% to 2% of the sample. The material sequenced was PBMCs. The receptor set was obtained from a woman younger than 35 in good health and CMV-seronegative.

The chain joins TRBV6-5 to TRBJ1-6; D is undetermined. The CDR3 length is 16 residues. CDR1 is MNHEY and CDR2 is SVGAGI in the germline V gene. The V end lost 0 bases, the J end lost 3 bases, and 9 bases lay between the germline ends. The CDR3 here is CASSYSRPGYNSPLHF. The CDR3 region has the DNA TGTGCCAGCAGTTACTCGCGGCCTGGCTATAATTCACCCCTCCACTTT.

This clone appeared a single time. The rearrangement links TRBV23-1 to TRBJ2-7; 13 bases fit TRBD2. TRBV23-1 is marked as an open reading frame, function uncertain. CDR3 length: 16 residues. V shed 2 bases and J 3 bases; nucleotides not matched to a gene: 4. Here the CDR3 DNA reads TGCGCCAGCAGTCAACTTGGGACTAGCGGGAACTACGAGCAGTACTTC. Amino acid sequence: CASSQLGTSGNYEQYF.

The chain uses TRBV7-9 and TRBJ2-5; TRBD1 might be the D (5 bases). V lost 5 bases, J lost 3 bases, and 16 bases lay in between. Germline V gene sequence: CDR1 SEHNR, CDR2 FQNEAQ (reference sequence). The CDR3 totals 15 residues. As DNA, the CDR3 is TGTGCCAGCAGCCCTGTGGCAGGGTGGGAAGAGACCCAGTACTTC. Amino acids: CASSPVAGWEETQYF.

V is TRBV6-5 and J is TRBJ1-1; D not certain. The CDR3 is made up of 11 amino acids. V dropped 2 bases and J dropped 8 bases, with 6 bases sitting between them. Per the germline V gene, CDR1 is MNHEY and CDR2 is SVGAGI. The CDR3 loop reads CASSYEAEAFF. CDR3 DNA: TGTGCCAGCAGTTACGAGGCGGAAGCTTTCTTT.

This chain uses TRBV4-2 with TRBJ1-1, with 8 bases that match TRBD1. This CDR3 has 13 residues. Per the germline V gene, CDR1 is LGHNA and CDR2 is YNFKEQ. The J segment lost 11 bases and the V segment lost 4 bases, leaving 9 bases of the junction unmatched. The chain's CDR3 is CASSPLGQGAAFF. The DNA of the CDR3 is TGTGCCAGCAGCCCCCTCGGGCAGGGGGCTGCTTTCTTT.

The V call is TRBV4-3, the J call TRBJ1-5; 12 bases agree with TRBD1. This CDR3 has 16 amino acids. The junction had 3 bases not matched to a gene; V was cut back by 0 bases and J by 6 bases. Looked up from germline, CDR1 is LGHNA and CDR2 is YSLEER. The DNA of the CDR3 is TGCGCCAGCAGCCAAGATTGGGACAGGGGGCTTCAGCCCCAGCATTTT. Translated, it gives CASSQDWDRGLQPQHF.

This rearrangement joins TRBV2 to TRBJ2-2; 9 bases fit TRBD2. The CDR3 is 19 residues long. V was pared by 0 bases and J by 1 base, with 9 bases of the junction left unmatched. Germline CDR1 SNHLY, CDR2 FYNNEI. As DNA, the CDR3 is TGTGCCAGCAGTGAAGCTTCGGCTAGCGGGAATAGGAACACCGGGGAGCTGTTTTTT. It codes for CASSEASASGNRNTGELFF. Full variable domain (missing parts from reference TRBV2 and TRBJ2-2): EPEVTQTPSHQVTQMGQEVILRCVPISNHLYFYWYRQILGQKVEFLVSFYNNEISEKSEIFDDQFSVERPDGSNFTLKIRSTKLEDSAMYFCASSEASASGNRNTGELFFGEGSRLTVL.

The CDR3 nucleotides read TGCGCCAGCAGCTTTGCGGGGATACCTGGGACTAATGAAAAACTGTTTTTT. Its translation: CASSFAGIPGTNEKLFF. The chain carries TRBV5-1 and TRBJ1-4; the D is unclear. The CDR3 has 17 amino acids. Germline V gene sequence: CDR1 SGHRS, CDR2 YFSETQ. Trimming stripped 2 bases from V and 2 bases from J, with 16 bases between.

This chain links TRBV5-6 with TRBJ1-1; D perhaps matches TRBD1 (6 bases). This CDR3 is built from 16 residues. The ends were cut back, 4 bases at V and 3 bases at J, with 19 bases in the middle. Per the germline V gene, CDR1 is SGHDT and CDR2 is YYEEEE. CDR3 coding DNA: TGTGCCAGCAGCCCCCTATGGGGCAGGGGCGACACTGAAGCTTTCTTT. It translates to CASSPLWGRGDTEAFF. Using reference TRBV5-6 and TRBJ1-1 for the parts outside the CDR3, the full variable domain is DAGVTQSPTHLIKTRGQQVTLRCSPKSGHDTVSWYQQALGQGPQFIFQYYEEEERQRGNFPDRFSGHQFPNYSSELNVNALLLGDSALYLCASSPLWGRGDTEAFFGQGTRLTVV.

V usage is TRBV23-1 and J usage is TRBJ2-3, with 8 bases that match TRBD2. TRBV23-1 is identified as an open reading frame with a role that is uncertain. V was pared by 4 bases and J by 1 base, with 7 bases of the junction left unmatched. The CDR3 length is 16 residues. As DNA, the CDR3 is TGCGCCAGCAGTCGGGATAGCGGGAACGGCACAGATACGCAGTATTTT. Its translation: CASSRDSGNGTDTQYF.

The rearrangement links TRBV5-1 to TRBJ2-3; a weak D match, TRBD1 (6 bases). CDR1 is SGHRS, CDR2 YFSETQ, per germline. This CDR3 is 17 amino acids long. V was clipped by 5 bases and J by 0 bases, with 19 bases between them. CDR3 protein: CASRSGERMLSTDTQYF. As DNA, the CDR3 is TGCGCCAGCAGATCAGGGGAACGAATGTTAAGCACAGATACGCAGTATTTT. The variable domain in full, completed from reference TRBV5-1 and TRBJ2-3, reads KAGVTQTPRYLIKTRGQQVTLSCSPISGHRSVSWYQQTPGQGLQFLFEYFSETQRNKGNFPGRFSGRQFSNSRSEMNVSTLELGDSALYLCASRSGERMLSTDTQYFGPGTRLTVL.

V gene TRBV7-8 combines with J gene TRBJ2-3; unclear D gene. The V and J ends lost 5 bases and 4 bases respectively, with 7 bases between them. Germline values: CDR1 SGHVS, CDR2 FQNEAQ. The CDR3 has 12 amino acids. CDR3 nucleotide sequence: TGTGCCAGCAGCCCGCGGCCAGATACGCAGTATTTT. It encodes CASSPRPDTQYF.

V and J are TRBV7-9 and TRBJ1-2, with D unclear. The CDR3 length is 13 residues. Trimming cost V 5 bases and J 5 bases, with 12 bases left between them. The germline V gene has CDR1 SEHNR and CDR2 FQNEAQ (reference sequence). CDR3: CASSETGVYGYTF. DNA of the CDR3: TGTGCCAGCAGCGAGACCGGGGTGTATGGCTACACCTTC.

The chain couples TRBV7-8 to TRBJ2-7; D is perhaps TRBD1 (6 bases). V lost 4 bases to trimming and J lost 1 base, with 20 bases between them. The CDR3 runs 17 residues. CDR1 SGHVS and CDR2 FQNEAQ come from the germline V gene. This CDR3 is CASSSSDHRVASYEQYF. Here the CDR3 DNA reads TGTGCCAGCAGCTCGAGCGACCACAGGGTAGCGTCCTACGAGCAGTACTTC.

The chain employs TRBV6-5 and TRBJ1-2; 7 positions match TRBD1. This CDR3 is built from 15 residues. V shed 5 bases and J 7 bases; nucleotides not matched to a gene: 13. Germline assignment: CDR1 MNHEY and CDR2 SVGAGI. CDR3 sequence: CASSTPGTVPPGYTF. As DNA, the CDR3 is TGTGCCAGCAGTACTCCCGGGACAGTCCCACCTGGCTACACCTTC.

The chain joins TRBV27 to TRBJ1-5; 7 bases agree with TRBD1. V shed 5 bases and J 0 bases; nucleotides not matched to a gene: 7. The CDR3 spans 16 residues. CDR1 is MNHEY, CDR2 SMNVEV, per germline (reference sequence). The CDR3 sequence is CASSPGTELSNQPQHF. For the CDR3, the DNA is TGTGCCAGCAGTCCAGGGACAGAACTTAGCAATCAGCCCCAGCATTTT.

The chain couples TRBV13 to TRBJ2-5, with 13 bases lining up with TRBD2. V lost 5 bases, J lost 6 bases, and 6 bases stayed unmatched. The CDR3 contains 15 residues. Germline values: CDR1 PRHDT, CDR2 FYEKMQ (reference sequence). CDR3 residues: CASSPGLAGRKTQYF. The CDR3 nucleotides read TGTGCCAGCAGCCCGGGACTAGCGGGGAGGAAGACCCAGTACTTC.

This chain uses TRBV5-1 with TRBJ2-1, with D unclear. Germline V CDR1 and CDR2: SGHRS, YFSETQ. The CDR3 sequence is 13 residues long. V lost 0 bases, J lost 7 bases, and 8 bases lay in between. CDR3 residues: CASSLAWSNEQFF. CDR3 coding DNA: TGCGCCAGCAGCTTGGCGTGGAGTAATGAGCAGTTCTTC.

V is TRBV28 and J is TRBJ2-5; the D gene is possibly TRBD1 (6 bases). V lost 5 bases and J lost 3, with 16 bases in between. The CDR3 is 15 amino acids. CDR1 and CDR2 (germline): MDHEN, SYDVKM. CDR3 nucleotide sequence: TGTGCCAGCAGTCGAGACAGGTTTATAGAAGAGACCCAGTACTTC. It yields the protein CASSRDRFIEETQYF.

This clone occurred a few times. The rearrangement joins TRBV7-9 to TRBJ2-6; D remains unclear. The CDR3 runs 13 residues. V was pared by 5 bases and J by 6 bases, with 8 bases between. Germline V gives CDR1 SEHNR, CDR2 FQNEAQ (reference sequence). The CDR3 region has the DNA TGTGCCAGCAGCGCCGAGGAGGCCAACGTCCTGACTTTC. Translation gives CASSAEEANVLTF. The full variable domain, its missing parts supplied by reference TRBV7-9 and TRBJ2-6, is DTGVSQNPRHKITKRGQNVTFRCDPISEHNRLYWYRQTLGQGPEFLTYFQNEAQLEKSRLLSDRFSAERPKGSFSTLEIQRTEQGDSAMYLCASSAEEANVLTFGAGSRLTVL.

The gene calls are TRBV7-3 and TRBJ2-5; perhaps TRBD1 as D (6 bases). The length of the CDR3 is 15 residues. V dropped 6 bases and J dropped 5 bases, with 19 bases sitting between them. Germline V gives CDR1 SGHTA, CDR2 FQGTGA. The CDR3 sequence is CASSSRAGDGETQYF. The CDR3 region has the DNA TGTGCCAGCAGTTCTCGGGCAGGGGATGGGGAGACCCAGTACTTC.

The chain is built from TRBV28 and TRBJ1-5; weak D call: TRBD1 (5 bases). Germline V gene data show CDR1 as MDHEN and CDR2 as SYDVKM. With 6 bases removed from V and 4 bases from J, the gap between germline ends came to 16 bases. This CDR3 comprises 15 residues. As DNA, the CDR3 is TGTGCCAGCAGCCTCGCGGCAGGGTTTAATCAGCCCCAGCATTTT. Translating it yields CASSLAAGFNQPQHF.

DNA of the CDR3: TGTGCCAGCAGCTTAATAGGGGGGGCCACAGATACGCAGTATTTT. As protein: CASSLIGGATDTQYF. The genes are TRBV7-3 and TRBJ2-3; tentative D call: TRBD2 (7 bases). Germline CDR1 and CDR2: SGHTA and FQGTGA. The V end lost 1 base, the J end lost 2 bases, and 10 bases lay between the germline ends. The length of the CDR3 is 15 residues.

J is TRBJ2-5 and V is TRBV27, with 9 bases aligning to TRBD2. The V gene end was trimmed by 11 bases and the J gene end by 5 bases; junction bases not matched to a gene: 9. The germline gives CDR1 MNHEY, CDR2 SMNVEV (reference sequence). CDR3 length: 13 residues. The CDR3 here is CAAGGQDGETQYF. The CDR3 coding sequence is TGTGCCGCGGGGGGGCAGGACGGGGAGACCCAGTACTTC.

The CDR3 DNA reads TGTGCCAGCAGTCTCCCACAGGGGGCTCAGCCCCAGCATTTT. This sequence encodes CASSLPQGAQPQHF. The rearrangement uses TRBV28 and TRBJ1-5; TRBD1 matches at 9 bases. Germline loops: CDR1 MDHEN, CDR2 SYDVKM. The CDR3 is 14 amino acids. The J segment lost 6 bases and the V segment lost 5 bases, leaving 5 bases of the junction unmatched. Full variable domain (remainder filled in from reference TRBV28 and TRBJ1-5): DVKVTQSSRYLVKRTGEKVFLECVQDMDHENMFWYRQDPGLGLRLIYFSYDVKMKEKGDIPEGYSVSREKKERFSLILESASTNQTSMYLCASSLPQGAQPQHFGDGTRLSIL.

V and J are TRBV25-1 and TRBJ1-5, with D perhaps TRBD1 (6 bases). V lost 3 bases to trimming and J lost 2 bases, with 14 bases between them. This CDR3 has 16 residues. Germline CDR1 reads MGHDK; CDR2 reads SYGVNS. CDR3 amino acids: CASSEAGARGNQPQHF. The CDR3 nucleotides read TGTGCCAGCAGTGAGGCGGGGGCGCGAGGCAATCAGCCCCAGCATTTT.

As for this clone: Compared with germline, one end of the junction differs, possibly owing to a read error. CDR3 sequence reads: CASSLGQGANSPLHF. CDR3 DNA: TGTGCCAGCAGCCTAGGGCAGGGGGCGAATTCACCCCTCCACTTT. The gene calls are TRBV13 and TRBJ1-6; 8 bases fit TRBD1. In germline, CDR1 is PRHDT, CDR2 FYEKMQ (reference sequence). This CDR3 has 15 residues.

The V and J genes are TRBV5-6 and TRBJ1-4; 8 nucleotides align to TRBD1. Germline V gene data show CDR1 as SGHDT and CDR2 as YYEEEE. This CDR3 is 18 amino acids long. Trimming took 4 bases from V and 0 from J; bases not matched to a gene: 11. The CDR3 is CASSPYRQGTATNEKLFF. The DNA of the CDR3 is TGTGCCAGCAGCCCATATCGACAGGGGACTGCAACTAATGAAAAACTGTTTTTT.